The T cell receptor beta chain described here comes from a study of cytomegalovirus exposure and HLA in healthy donors. The study, taken as a whole, reports: Presence/absence analyses took donor sequencing depth as roughly uniform.

Primers included in the PCR were 60 Vbeta and 13 Jbeta primers. Produced via immunoSEQ multiplex PCR; TCRdb's table is partial and in-frame only. In the table there are under 150,000 clones, 60% to 80% of which are singletons. To note about this clone: The antigen remains undetermined.

The V and J ends lost 5 bases and 8 bases respectively, with 15 bases between them. The CDR3 totals 13 residues. Germline V lookup: CDR1 SGHAT, CDR2 FQNNGV. Each donor's status was that of a healthy bone marrow donor. The sequenced sample was PBMCs. The clonotype comes from a woman aged 55-70 years in good health and CMV-seropositive. The chain is built from TRBV11-2 and TRBJ1-2; D might be TRBD1 (6 bases). As DNA, the CDR3 is TGTGCCAGCAGCCCACAGGGTTCGGGAGGCTACACCTTC. Amino acids: CASSPQGSGGYTF.